The present T cell receptor (beta chain) was sequenced within a study of post-analysis software for immune sequencing data. Across the whole study: Courses of disease covered relapsing-remitting, secondary progressive and progressive-relapsing multiple sclerosis. The study's findings and limits: Normalized Chao1 diversity in multiple sclerosis patients fell significantly below that of controls. Comparison of patients with controls showed 4 to 6 TRBV segments more frequent in patients, TRBV5-6, TRBV5-1 and TRBV20-1 among them.

The CDR3 loop spans 12 amino acids. Trimming shortened V by 8 bases and J by 5 bases, and 12 bases separated the two germline ends. This clonotype showed up many times. The antigen remains unidentified. The authors incorporated unique molecular identifiers into the TCR beta cDNA libraries. With roughly 1 to 10 million T cells as the source, roughly 0.5 million cDNA molecules resulted. TCRdb reanalysed the PCR reads using MiXCR and keeps one entry per CDR3 protein. The table has 450,000 to 700,000 distinct CDR3 sequences, 44% seen once. This clonotype originated in a girl between 10 and 17 years old with multiple sclerosis. The rearrangement links TRBV12-3 or TRBV12-4 to TRBJ2-5; D is unclear. Sample: blood. In DNA, the CDR3 is TGTGCCAGCTCACCGGGCGAGGAGACCCAGTACTTC. Protein sequence: CASSPGEETQYF.